This T cell receptor (beta chain) stems from a study of T cell changes during pregnancy in multiple sclerosis. Assay: immunoSEQ multiplex PCR; the TCRdb copy retains only in-frame clones and omits some. The data show 72,000 or so clones, 93% seen once. This specimen was peripheral blood, taken in the second trimester of pregnancy. The receptor's source is a female donor with multiple sclerosis, enrolled in a pregnancy study.

The DNA for the CDR3 is TGTGCCAGCAGCCTAACGGGACTAGCGGGGGATGAGCAGTTCTTC. It encodes CASSLTGLAGDEQFF. The chain has TRBV7-9 and TRBJ2-1, with TRBD2 matching over 14 bases. CDR1 and CDR2 from the germline V gene are SEHNR and FQNEAQ (reference sequence). The CDR3 loop spans 15 amino acids. The J segment lost 8 bases and the V segment lost 5 bases, leaving 5 bases of the junction unmatched.